The present entry profiles one T cell receptor beta chain with its context. Clones were read by immunoSEQ multiplex PCR, and TCRdb kept only the in-frame ones, dropping some. Of roughly 150,000 clones in the sample, 80% to 85% were seen once. The germline CDR1 and CDR2 sequences are SGHTA and FQGNSA. The CDR3 extends over 16 amino acids. The ends lost 0 bases at V and 2 bases at J; junction bases unmatched: 3. These data originate in a study of cytomegalovirus exposure and HLA in healthy donors. The sequenced material came from PBMCs. V is TRBV7-2 and J is TRBJ2-2, with 7 bases matching TRBD1. The sequence was collected from a man aged 30 to 45 in good health and CMV-seropositive. The CDR3 sequence: CASSLAGGDNTGELFF. The CDR3 DNA is TGTGCCAGCAGCTTAGCAGGGGGCGACAACACCGGGGAGCTGTTTTTT.